The T cell receptor beta chain described here comes from a study of T-cell memory formation after mild COVID-19. In the case of this clonotype: Its antigen is unknown.

Study results and caveats: Memory from before infection featured some responding clones, which suggests cross-reactive memory joined. Clones that contracted clustered mainly in CM and EM if CD4+ and in EMRA if CD8+.

This CDR3 has 13 amino acids. With V trimmed by 7 bases and J by 5 bases, 11 bases remained unmatched. CDR1 is DFQATT and CDR2 is SNEGSKA in the germline V gene (reference sequence). UMIs and sample barcodes were carried by the TCR alpha and TCR beta cDNA libraries that 5'RACE produced using constant-segment primers. One entry per CDR3 protein results from TCRdb running MiXCR on the 5' RACE reads. This table holds approximately 260,000 distinct CDR3 sequences, around 15% found once. This sequence originates from a man between 18 and 29 years old who had mild COVID-19 (a few samples of this study predate the infection). Cell type and time point are not known. The genes are TRBV20-1 and TRBJ2-7; 7 nucleotides line up with TRBD1. The specimen sequenced was PBMCs or a T cell subset sorted from them (not recorded which). CDR3 sequence: CSVFDRVQDEQYF. In nucleotides, the CDR3 is TGCAGTGTCTTCGACAGGGTTCAGGACGAGCAGTACTTC.